This passage covers 31 T cell receptor beta chains from one sample sequenced in a study of T cells in Graves' hyperthyroidism and ophthalmopathy. Amplification of TCR beta CDR3 regions used RNA as the template. Researchers ran a first-round RT-PCR on the TCR CDR3 using the HTBI primer set. From the multiplex PCR reads, TCRdb called clonotypes with MiXCR, one entry per CDR3 protein. The sample contains hundreds of thousands of distinct CDR3 sequences, around 21% of which appear only once. Sequenced: blood. Receptors were obtained from a man younger than 45 with Graves' ophthalmopathy.

The chain combines TRBV20-1 with TRBJ2-1, with TRBD2 as a possible D gene (5 bases). V lost 3 bases, J lost 4 bases, and 13 bases lay in between. The germline gives CDR1 DFQATT, CDR2 SNEGSKA (reference sequence). This CDR3 has 14 amino acids. In nucleotides, the CDR3 is TGCAGTGCTAGGGGAGTTTGGGGATACAATGAGCAGTTCTTC. This encodes CSARGVWGYNEQFF.

This clonotype was counted many times. The V gene is TRBV2, the J gene TRBJ1-1; a weak D match, TRBD1 (6 bases). This CDR3 has 15 amino acids. Germline-derived CDR1 and CDR2 are SNHLY and FYNNEI. Trimming removed 5 bases from V and 0 bases from J, with 13 bases in between. The CDR3 DNA reads as TGTGCCAGCAGTCCCAAGGGGGGCGTGAACACTGAAGCTTTCTTT. Translation gives CASSPKGGVNTEAFF.

Only a few counts were recorded for this clonotype. The CDR3 DNA reads as TGTGCCAGCAGTGCGCCGACAGGGTCGAACACCGGGGAGCTGTTTTTT. It yields the protein CASSAPTGSNTGELFF. The chain couples TRBV6-1 to TRBJ2-2; TRBD1 matches 7 bases. In germline, CDR1 is MNHNS, CDR2 SASEGT. Trimming cost V 4 bases and J 0 bases; bases outside gene matches: 5. CDR3 length: 16 residues.

This clonotype was seen more than once but under ten times. The rearrangement links TRBV28 to TRBJ2-4; D is tentatively TRBD1 or TRBD2 (5 bases each). The CDR3 length is 14 residues. The germline CDR1 and CDR2 sequences are MDHEN and SYDVKM. V was pared by 4 bases and J by 11 bases, with 18 bases between. The CDR3 DNA reads as TGTGCCAGCAGTTCTAATACCGGGACCCGTTTTCAGTACTTC. Its translation: CASSSNTGTRFQYF.

This chain joins TRBV6-2 or TRBV6-3 and TRBJ2-7; the match to TRBD2 covers 7 bases. CDR3 size: 15 residues. Germline V gene sequence: CDR1 MNHEY, CDR2 SVGEGT. The trim removed 0 bases at V and 2 bases at J, leaving 4 bases unmatched. CDR3 region: CASSYSSSGTYEQYF. As DNA, the CDR3 is TGTGCCAGCAGTTACTCGTCTAGCGGAACCTACGAGCAGTACTTC.

The chain employs TRBV5-6 and TRBJ1-2, with no clear D. V dropped 0 bases and J dropped 6 bases, with 6 bases sitting between them. Germline V lookup: CDR1 SGHDT, CDR2 YYEEEE. This CDR3 is built from 12 residues. This CDR3 reads CASSLDSHGYTF. CDR3 nucleotide sequence: TGTGCCAGCAGCTTGGACAGCCATGGCTACACCTTC. The variable domain in full, completed from reference TRBV5-6 and TRBJ1-2, reads DAGVTQSPTHLIKTRGQQVTLRCSPKSGHDTVSWYQQALGQGPQFIFQYYEEEERQRGNFPDRFSGHQFPNYSSELNVNALLLGDSALYLCASSLDSHGYTFGSGTRLTVV.

This clonotype has at least ten counts. The genes are TRBV12-3 or TRBV12-4 and TRBJ1-2, with no clear D. The CDR3 length is 11 residues. Trimming removed 10 bases at V and 6 bases at J, with 12 bases between. The CDR3 spells CATPLDDGYTF. The DNA of the CDR3 is TGTGCCACCCCTTTAGACGATGGCTACACCTTC.

This clonotype has only a few counts. The gene calls are TRBV11-3 and TRBJ2-1; TRBD2 matches at 8 bases. Germline-derived CDR1 and CDR2 are SGHNT and YENEEA. V lost 4 bases and J lost 6; bases outside the gene matches: 5. This CDR3 has 14 residues. CDR3 residues: CASSSTGGGNEQFF. DNA for the CDR3: TGTGCCAGCAGCTCCACGGGGGGGGGCAATGAGCAGTTCTTC.

This clonotype has a handful of counts. The chain couples TRBV5-1 to TRBJ2-2; D gene ambiguous. The V gene's germline CDR1 is SGHRS and CDR2 YFSETQ. The CDR3 sequence is 14 residues long. V lost 0 bases, J lost 6 bases, and 9 bases lay in between. DNA for the CDR3: TGCGCCAGCAGCTTGGCCGTGTTTCCCGGGGAGCTGTTTTTT. It encodes CASSLAVFPGELFF.

This clonotype occurred a few times. The rearrangement joins TRBV18 to TRBJ1-5; D perhaps matches TRBD1 (5 bases). This CDR3 spans 17 amino acids. Looked up from germline, CDR1 is KGHSH and CDR2 is LQKENI. Trimming left V 1 base short and J 0 bases short, with 13 bases between. The CDR3 protein is CASSPRGRDLSNQPQHF. CDR3 nucleotides: TGTGCCAGCTCACCACGCGGGAGGGACCTTAGCAATCAGCCCCAGCATTTT. The full variable domain, its missing parts supplied by reference TRBV18 and TRBJ1-5, is NAGVMQNPRHLVRRRGQEARLRCSPMKGHSHVYWYRQLPEEGLKFMVYLQKENIIDESGMPKERFSAEFPKEGPSILRIQQVVRGDSAAYFCASSPRGRDLSNQPQHFGDGTRLSIL.

This chain links TRBV5-1 with TRBJ2-7; tentatively, D is TRBD1 (6 bases). V lost 4 bases and J 0 bases, leaving 14 bases between the germline ends. Per germline, CDR1 SGHRS and CDR2 YFSETQ. This CDR3 has 15 residues. The CDR3 sequence is CASSTTGHGSYEQYF. CDR3 in DNA: TGCGCCAGCAGCACAACGGGACACGGCTCCTACGAGCAGTACTTC.

This chain links TRBV28 with TRBJ2-1, with D uncertain. Germline CDR1 is MDHEN and CDR2 is SYDVKM. Trimming shortened V by 7 bases and J by 5 bases, and 12 bases separated the two germline ends. The CDR3 runs to 13 residues. The CDR3 loop is CASTPQSNNEQFF. The CDR3 nucleotides read TGTGCCAGCACCCCCCAAAGCAACAATGAGCAGTTCTTC. Full variable domain (outside the CDR3, taken from reference TRBV28 and TRBJ2-1): DVKVTQSSRYLVKRTGEKVFLECVQDMDHENMFWYRQDPGLGLRLIYFSYDVKMKEKGDIPEGYSVSREKKERFSLILESASTNQTSMYLCASTPQSNNEQFFGPGTRLTVL.

This chain uses TRBV4-2 with TRBJ1-2, with D possibly being TRBD1 (5 bases). The CDR3 spans 15 residues. Germline assignment: CDR1 LGHNA and CDR2 YNFKEQ. Trimming cost V 1 base and J 8 bases, with 17 bases left between them. CDR3 loop: CASSQVGGDLLGYTF. DNA of the CDR3: TGTGCCAGCAGCCAAGTGGGTGGGGACCTGCTGGGCTACACCTTC.

This clonotype was counted between two and nine times. One base away lies a much larger clone, so this may be a sequencing read error. The chain is built from TRBV5-1 and TRBJ2-1, with D maybe TRBD1 (6 bases). The CDR3 extends over 15 amino acids. Germline V gives CDR1 SGHRS, CDR2 YFSETQ. CDR3 sequence: CTSSSSRDTYNEQFF. The CDR3 DNA reads as TGCACCAGCAGCTCGTCCCGGGACACGTACAATGAGCAGTTCTTC.

The J gene is TRBJ2-7, the V gene TRBV7-9, with 13 bases fitting TRBD2. Germline CDR1 SEHNR, CDR2 FQNEAQ (reference sequence). The CDR3 consists of 15 residues. Trimming cost V 5 bases and J 7 bases; bases outside gene matches: 8. In nucleotides, the CDR3 is TGTGCCAGCAGCATACTAGCGGGAGGGCCGAGAGAGCAGTACTTC. This encodes CASSILAGGPREQYF.

This clonotype was detected many times. The CDR3 region is CASSLVGAVSYNEQFF. The CDR3, as DNA: TGTGCCAGCAGCTTAGTCGGGGCAGTCTCCTACAATGAGCAGTTCTTC. This chain connects TRBV7-2 to TRBJ2-1; D could derive from TRBD1 or TRBD2 (5 bases each). This CDR3 comprises 16 residues. Germline assignment: CDR1 SGHTA and CDR2 FQGNSA. Trimming removed 1 base from V and 0 bases from J, with 10 bases in between. The whole variable domain, remainder taken from reference TRBV7-2 and TRBJ2-1, is GAGVSQSPSNKVTEKGKDVELRCDPISGHTALYWYRQSLGQGLEFLIYFQGNSAPDKSGLPSDRFSAERTGGSVSTLTIQRTQQEDSAVYLCASSLVGAVSYNEQFFGPGTRLTVL.

This clonotype was detected many times. J is TRBJ1-5 and V is TRBV28; D is undetermined. This CDR3 comprises 18 residues. Germline V gene sequence: CDR1 MDHEN, CDR2 SYDVKM. V was clipped by 2 bases and J by 4 bases, with 21 bases between them. Written as DNA, the CDR3 is TGTGCCAGCAGTTTAAGCGGCCTTTTTTCGGGTAAAAATCAGCCCCAGCATTTT. As protein: CASSLSGLFSGKNQPQHF.

The gene calls are TRBV7-9 and TRBJ2-1, with 7 bases aligning to TRBD2. V lost 4 bases and J lost 5; bases outside the gene matches: 5. The CDR3 is made up of 14 amino acids. Germline values: CDR1 SEHNR, CDR2 FQNEAQ (reference sequence). CDR3: CASSWDYSNNEQFF. The CDR3 nucleotides are TGTGCCAGCAGCTGGGACTACTCAAACAATGAGCAGTTCTTC.

The genes are TRBV11-2 and TRBJ2-2, with 8 nucleotides matching TRBD2. The CDR3 has 15 residues. The germline gives CDR1 SGHAT, CDR2 FQNNGV. The junction had 3 bases not matched to a gene; V was cut back by 4 bases and J by 2 bases. Written as DNA, the CDR3 is TGTGCCAGCAGCTCGGGACTAGTCAACACCGGGGAGCTGTTTTTT. This sequence encodes CASSSGLVNTGELFF. Based on the CDR3 plus reference TRBV11-2 and TRBJ2-2, the full variable domain is EAGVAQSPRYKIIEKRQSVAFWCNPISGHATLYWYQQILGQGPKLLIQFQNNGVVDDSQLPKDRFSAERLKGVDSTLKIQPAKLEDSAVYLCASSSGLVNTGELFFGEGSRLTVL.

This clonotype was detected ten times or more. The chain uses TRBV30 and TRBJ1-1; unclear D gene. Germline CDR1 is GTSNPN and CDR2 is SVGIG (reference sequence). The CDR3 covers 13 residues. The V end was cut by 3 bases, the J end by 8 bases, with 16 bases between. Here the CDR3 DNA reads TGTGCCTGGAGGGGCGCGCCAACCCGGGAAGCTTTCTTT. It translates to CAWRGAPTREAFF.

The gene calls are TRBV27 and TRBJ2-7; 7 nucleotides agree with TRBD1. V lost 6 bases, J lost 2 bases, and 10 bases stayed unmatched. Germline loops: CDR1 MNHEY, CDR2 SMNVEV (reference sequence). The CDR3 contains 15 residues. CDR3 DNA: TGTGCCAGCAGCCGGATTCAGGGGGTCCCCTACGAGCAGTACTTC. It codes for CASSRIQGVPYEQYF.

This clonotype appeared many times. The chain carries TRBV7-9 and TRBJ1-5; perhaps TRBD1 as D (5 bases). The V and J ends lost 5 bases and 9 bases respectively, with 17 bases between them. Germline V lookup: CDR1 SEHNR, CDR2 FQNEAQ (reference sequence). The length of the CDR3 is 14 residues. DNA of the CDR3: TGTGCCAGCAGCCTGGGCGGGGGGAAGTTGCCCCAGCATTTT. Translating it yields CASSLGGGKLPQHF.

This clonotype was seen only a few times. The chain carries TRBV28 and TRBJ2-3, with 10 bases aligning to TRBD1. CDR3 length: 16 residues. Looked up from germline, CDR1 is MDHEN and CDR2 is SYDVKM. V shed 4 bases and J 4 bases; nucleotides not matched to a gene: 8. CDR3 sequence reads: CASSSSGTGVPDTQYF. CDR3 DNA sequence: TGTGCCAGCAGTTCCTCCGGGACAGGGGTGCCAGATACGCAGTATTTT. The complete variable domain, with remaining parts taken from reference TRBV28 and TRBJ2-3, reads DVKVTQSSRYLVKRTGEKVFLECVQDMDHENMFWYRQDPGLGLRLIYFSYDVKMKEKGDIPEGYSVSREKKERFSLILESASTNQTSMYLCASSSSGTGVPDTQYFGPGTRLTVL.

A few counts support this clonotype. The V and J genes are TRBV4-2 and TRBJ1-3; 7 bases line up with TRBD1. CDR1 LGHNA and CDR2 YNFKEQ come from the germline V gene. J was trimmed by 1 base and V by 3 bases; bases with no gene match: 6. The CDR3 covers 16 residues. The CDR3 protein is CASSHVNRGSGNTIYF. DNA of the CDR3: TGTGCCAGCAGCCATGTTAACAGGGGATCTGGAAACACCATATATTTT.

The sample holds many counts of this clonotype. This chain uses TRBV18 with TRBJ2-3; no definite D call. Trimming cost V 6 bases and J 1 base, with 11 bases left between them. CDR1 and CDR2 (germline): KGHSH, LQKENI. This CDR3 has 14 amino acids. CDR3 amino acids: CASSPPIRTDTQYF. CDR3 bases: TGTGCCAGCTCTCCCCCAATCCGCACAGATACGCAGTATTTT. Based on the CDR3 plus reference TRBV18 and TRBJ2-3, the full variable domain is NAGVMQNPRHLVRRRGQEARLRCSPMKGHSHVYWYRQLPEEGLKFMVYLQKENIIDESGMPKERFSAEFPKEGPSILRIQQVVRGDSAAYFCASSPPIRTDTQYFGPGTRLTVL.

Ten or more counts support this clonotype. This chain joins TRBV18 and TRBJ2-3; 7 bases map to TRBD2. V was clipped by 3 bases and J by 11 bases; unmatched bases: 8. Per the germline V gene, CDR1 is KGHSH and CDR2 is LQKENI. This CDR3 comprises 13 residues. This CDR3 reads CASSPKVAGVQYF. DNA of the CDR3: TGTGCCAGCTCACCGAAAGTAGCGGGTGTGCAGTATTTT.

This clonotype was seen ten or more times. The V gene is TRBV28, the J gene TRBJ2-3; tentatively, D is TRBD1 or TRBD2 (5 bases each). Germline assignment: CDR1 MDHEN and CDR2 SYDVKM. This CDR3 has 14 residues. V was cut by 10 bases and J by 4 bases, with 18 bases left in between. Here the CDR3 DNA reads TGTGCCACCCGTGGGGGAGAGGCACCAGATACGCAGTATTTT. Translation gives CATRGGEAPDTQYF.

J is TRBJ2-1 and V is TRBV10-3; 9 bases map to TRBD2. Germline V gene data show CDR1 as ENHRY and CDR2 as SYGVKD. The junction had 15 bases not matched to a gene; V was cut back by 3 bases and J by 9 bases. The CDR3 is 17 residues long. Here the CDR3 DNA reads TGTGCCATCAGTGACTCACGAGGTAGCGGGAGTTCTGCTGAGCAGTTCTTC. Amino acid sequence: CAISDSRGSGSSAEQFF.

In its sample, this clonotype was seen a few times. The rearrangement links TRBV20-1 to TRBJ2-3, with D hard to call. Trimming removed 6 bases from V and 3 bases from J, with 16 bases in between. CDR1 DFQATT and CDR2 SNEGSKA come from the germline V gene (reference sequence). There are 14 residues in the CDR3. CDR3 sequence reads: CSAPERPSTDTQYF. CDR3 coding DNA: TGCAGTGCCCCGGAACGCCCAAGTACAGATACGCAGTATTTT.

With regard to this clonotype: A much bigger clone sits one base away, suggesting this may be a read error. The V and J genes are TRBV30 and TRBJ2-2; TRBD2 aligns across 10 bases. The CDR3 is made up of 17 amino acids. The trim removed 4 bases at V and 2 bases at J, leaving 10 bases unmatched. Germline lookup yields CDR1 GTSNPN and CDR2 SVGIG (reference sequence). CDR3 amino acids: CAWTPSWTSGNTGELFF. The CDR3 DNA reads TGTGCCTGGACCCCATCCTGGACTAGCGGAAACACCGGGGAGCTGTTTTTT.

This clonotype appeared once. The gene calls are TRBV4-2 and TRBJ2-3; no firm D call. V dropped 1 base and J dropped 4 bases, with 15 bases sitting between them. The germline V gene encodes CDR1 LGHNA and CDR2 YNFKEQ. The CDR3 sequence is 16 residues long. Here the CDR3 reads CASSQVGETVADTQYF. CDR3 nucleotide sequence: TGTGCCAGCAGCCAAGTTGGTGAGACTGTCGCAGATACGCAGTATTTT.